One and the same sample provided the 11 T cell receptor beta chains below, sequenced in a study of T cells in localized non-small cell lung cancer (dated by TCRdb to 2020 to 2021). Preparation of the library involved the immunoSEQ multiplex PCR assay. TCRdb obtained this table from immuneACCESS and retained in-frame rearrangements with V and J assigned. These tables miss some clones; where compared with another copy, unresolved V genes account for less than half of the shortfall, and the remainder is unexplained. The sample has about 5,000 clones on record, 85% of them singletons. Clones ranked in the top ten supply 7.5% to 9% of the sample. Sequencing was performed on PBMCs, taken before any cancer treatment. These receptor sequences come from a woman aged 35-75 years with stage II lung adenocarcinoma.

V usage is TRBV6-6 and J usage is TRBJ1-2; D is perhaps TRBD1 (5 bases). The CDR3 consists of 13 residues. Germline CDR1 and CDR2: MNHNY and SVGAGI (reference sequence). V was trimmed by 2 bases and J by 10 bases, leaving 14 bases between them. CDR3 nucleotide sequence: TGTGCCAGCAGTTACCTCAACACAGGCAACTACACCTTC. This codes for CASSYLNTGNYTF.

V gene TRBV6-1 combines with J gene TRBJ2-1, with TRBD1 as a possible D gene (6 bases). The CDR3 has 15 amino acids. From germline, CDR1 is MNHNS and CDR2 SASEGT. The V end lost 2 bases, the J end lost 7 bases, and 15 bases lay between the germline ends. The CDR3 protein is CASSESPQGSNEQFF. In nucleotides, the CDR3 is TGTGCCAGCAGTGAATCCCCACAGGGATCGAATGAGCAGTTCTTC.

The chain employs TRBV5-5 and TRBJ1-1, with 8 nucleotides matching TRBD1. Germline values: CDR1 SGHKS, CDR2 YYEKEE (reference sequence). After removal of 4 bases from V and 6 bases from J, the junction contained 8 bases not matched to a gene. The CDR3 extends over 14 amino acids. The CDR3 region is CASSLGQGVAEAFF. The DNA of the CDR3 is TGTGCCAGCAGCCTAGGACAGGGCGTCGCTGAAGCTTTCTTT.

V usage is TRBV29-1 and J usage is TRBJ2-1; no definite D call. Germline CDR1 reads SQVTM; CDR2 reads ANQGSEA. The CDR3 extends over 10 amino acids. The V end was cut by 4 bases, the J end by 9 bases, with 7 bases between. The CDR3 sequence: CSVGVAEQFF. CDR3 nucleotide sequence: TGCAGCGTTGGGGTGGCTGAGCAGTTCTTC.

The chain carries TRBV28 and TRBJ2-1, with 10 bases identical to TRBD2. Germline V gene data show CDR1 as MDHEN and CDR2 as SYDVKM. V shed 7 bases and J 1 base; nucleotides not matched to a gene: 7. The CDR3 extends over 16 amino acids. The CDR3 here is CASIEREGRSYNEQFF. The CDR3 coding sequence is TGTGCCAGCATCGAGCGGGAGGGCCGGTCCTACAATGAGCAGTTCTTC.

This chain joins TRBV27 and TRBJ2-1; 12 bases agree with TRBD2. The CDR3 length is 16 residues. V gave up 3 bases and J gave up 8 bases; unmatched junction bases: 8. Germline CDR1 and CDR2: MNHEY and SMNVEV (reference sequence). For the CDR3, the DNA is TGTGCCAGCAGTTTCGGCCTGGGACTAGCGGGCGATGAGCAGTTCTTC. Its protein is CASSFGLGLAGDEQFF.

The CDR3 DNA reads as TGTGCCAGCAGCCGGACAGGGGTCCCCAACACTGAAGCTTTCTTT. Translating gives CASSRTGVPNTEAFF. The V and J genes are TRBV9 and TRBJ1-1; TRBD1 aligns across 9 bases. The CDR3 spans 15 residues. Germline CDR1 reads SGDLS; CDR2 reads YYNGEE. With V trimmed by 4 bases and J by 2 bases, 6 bases remained unmatched.

The chain has TRBV4-3 and TRBJ2-7; 12 bases are a match to TRBD2. V lost 3 bases to trimming and J lost 6 bases; unmatched junction nucleotides: 9. Germline-derived CDR1 and CDR2 are LGHNA and YSLEER. The CDR3 has 16 residues. CDR3 nucleotide sequence: TGCGCCAGCAGCCATCGACTAGCGGGAGAGGGCGGCGAGCAGTACTTC. It encodes CASSHRLAGEGGEQYF.

The gene calls are TRBV5-1 and TRBJ2-2, with 7 nucleotides matching TRBD1. CDR1 and CDR2 from the germline V gene are SGHRS and YFSETQ. The CDR3 length is 14 residues. Trimming at V came to 3 bases and at J to 1 base, leaving 0 bases not matched to a gene. In DNA, the CDR3 is TGCGCCAGCAGCTGGACAGGGAACACCGGGGAGCTGTTTTTT. Amino acid sequence: CASSWTGNTGELFF.

The chain uses TRBV6-1 and TRBJ1-1, with TRBD1 matching 10 bases. This CDR3 contains 14 residues. V shed 4 bases and J 4 bases; nucleotides not matched to a gene: 3. Germline V CDR1 and CDR2: MNHNS, SASEGT. The DNA for the CDR3 is TGTGCCAGCAGTGGACAGGGGGCGACCACTGAAGCTTTCTTT. Protein product: CASSGQGATTEAFF.

J is TRBJ2-5 and V is TRBV2; TRBD2 aligns across 9 bases. The CDR3 has 16 amino acids. V was clipped by 3 bases and J by 5 bases; unmatched bases: 10. Germline V gene lookup returns CDR1 SNHLY and CDR2 FYNNEI. This CDR3 is CASSEGLAGIGETQYF. In DNA, the CDR3 is TGTGCCAGCAGTGAGGGGCTAGCGGGGATTGGGGAGACCCAGTACTTC.